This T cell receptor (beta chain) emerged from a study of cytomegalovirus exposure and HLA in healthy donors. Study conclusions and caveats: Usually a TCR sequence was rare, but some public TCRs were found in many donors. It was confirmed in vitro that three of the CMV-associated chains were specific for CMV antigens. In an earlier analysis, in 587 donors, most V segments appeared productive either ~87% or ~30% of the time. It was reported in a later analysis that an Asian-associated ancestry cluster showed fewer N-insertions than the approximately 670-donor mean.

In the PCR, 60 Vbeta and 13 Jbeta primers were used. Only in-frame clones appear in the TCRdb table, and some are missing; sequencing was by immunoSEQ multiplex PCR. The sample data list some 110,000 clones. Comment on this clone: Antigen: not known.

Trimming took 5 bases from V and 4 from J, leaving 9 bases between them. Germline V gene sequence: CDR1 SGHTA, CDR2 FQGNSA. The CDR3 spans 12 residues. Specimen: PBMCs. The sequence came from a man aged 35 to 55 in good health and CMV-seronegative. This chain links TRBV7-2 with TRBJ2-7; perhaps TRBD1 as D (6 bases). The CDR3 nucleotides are TGTGCCAGCAGCCGAACAGGGTACGAGCAGTACTTC. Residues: CASSRTGYEQYF.